This T cell receptor beta chain was sequenced in a study of cytomegalovirus exposure and HLA in healthy donors. Overall study context: Earlier results showed roughly 120 million unique TCR beta sequences derived from about 179 million T cells.

Each donor was healthy, and each was a bone marrow donor. Points from the study as a whole: Donors belonging to an Asian-associated ancestry cluster reportedly showed fewer N-insertions in productive TCRs than the roughly 680-donor mean, according to what a later analysis found. An analysis done earlier found most TCR beta V segments productive about 90% or about 30% of the time.

As regards this clone: Its antigen is unknown.

The CDR3 spans 15 residues. The germline CDR1 and CDR2 sequences are SGHTA and FQGNSA. V dropped 2 bases and J dropped 1; count of bases not matched to a gene: 4. Both 60 Vbeta primers and 13 Jbeta primers went into the PCR. The data were produced by immunoSEQ multiplex PCR, yet TCRdb's version contains in-frame clones alone and is incomplete. The table has some 100,000 clones, roughly 70% seen once. The material sequenced was PBMCs. This sequence originates from a middle-aged man in good health and CMV-seronegative. The V and J genes are TRBV7-2 and TRBJ2-5; 7 nucleotides align to TRBD1. CDR3 in amino acids: CASSLTRTGQETQYF. The CDR3 bases are TGTGCCAGCAGCTTAACCCGGACAGGCCAAGAGACCCAGTACTTC.